These 16 T cell receptor beta chains share one sample of origin, sequenced in a study of PD-1 blockade in classical Hodgkin lymphoma. Clones were read by immunoSEQ multiplex PCR, and TCRdb kept only the in-frame ones, dropping some. Here the sample spans more than 12,000 clones, approximately 86% being singletons. The patients all showed relapse after autologous stem cell transplantation, while their brentuximab vedotin exposure varied. Sequences were derived from peripheral blood mononuclear cells (PBMCs), sampled at baseline. The receptors were sampled from a human donor with classical Hodgkin lymphoma.

This chain joins TRBV30 and TRBJ1-2; D not resolved. The CDR3 extends over 15 amino acids. V lost 0 bases to trimming and J lost 4 bases, with 15 bases between them. Germline V lookup: CDR1 GTSNPN, CDR2 SVGIG (reference sequence). The CDR3 protein is CAWSVPADSIYGYTF. CDR3 DNA: TGTGCCTGGAGTGTCCCAGCAGACTCGATCTATGGCTACACCTTC.

This chain uses TRBV7-9 with TRBJ1-2, with unresolved D. CDR1 is SEHNR, CDR2 FQNEAQ, per germline (reference sequence). This CDR3 has 15 residues. V dropped 8 bases and J dropped 2 bases, with 18 bases sitting between them. CDR3 nucleotides: TGTGCCAGCCTCGAGGGTGGAGGCCCGAACTATGGCTACACCTTC. Its translation is CASLEGGGPNYGYTF.

This chain joins TRBV5-1 and TRBJ1-6, with no clear D. Germline assignment: CDR1 SGHRS and CDR2 YFSETQ. The CDR3 loop spans 15 amino acids. The V gene lost 0 bases and the J gene lost 10 bases, with 14 bases spanning the gap. The CDR3 sequence is CASSLASAVYSPLHF. In DNA, the CDR3 is TGCGCCAGCAGCTTGGCTTCCGCCGTCTACTCACCCCTCCACTTT.

This clone was observed once. The chain employs TRBV29-1 and TRBJ1-1, with no clear D. Deletions cut 0 bases from V and 10 bases from J, with 6 bases between. Germline V gene data show CDR1 as SQVTM and CDR2 as ANQGSEA. This CDR3 is 10 amino acids long. CDR3 sequence reads: CSVEETSAFF. In DNA, the CDR3 is TGCAGCGTTGAAGAGACGTCAGCTTTCTTT.

This chain links TRBV7-2 with TRBJ2-3; no firm D call. Germline-derived CDR1 and CDR2 are SGHTA and FQGNSA. The germline V and J ends were trimmed by 3 bases and 10 bases, with 14 bases remaining between them. The CDR3 covers 13 residues. The DNA for the CDR3 is TGTGCCAGCAGCTTTGGGCTCCGACCCGCGCAGTATTTT. The encoded protein is CASSFGLRPAQYF.

On this clone: Other nucleotide sequences in the sample specify the same CDR3. The gene calls are TRBV11-3 and TRBJ1-4, with 7 bases fitting TRBD1. The trim removed 5 bases at V and 4 bases at J, leaving 7 bases unmatched. The CDR3 spans 15 residues. CDR1 SGHNT and CDR2 YENEEA come from the germline V gene. The CDR3 region is CASSPRQGGNEKLFF. As DNA, the CDR3 is TGTGCCAGCAGCCCCCGACAGGGTGGTAATGAAAAACTGTTTTTT.

The V call is TRBV5-1, the J call TRBJ2-5; possibly TRBD1 for D (6 bases). The length of the CDR3 is 14 residues. Germline CDR1 and CDR2: SGHRS and YFSETQ. The germline V and J ends were trimmed by 5 bases and 6 bases, with 17 bases remaining between them. The CDR3 protein is CASSWGQGIQTQYF. CDR3 in DNA: TGCGCCAGCAGTTGGGGGCAGGGGATCCAGACCCAGTACTTC.

This chain's CDR3 is CASSLSIEAFF. In nucleotides, the CDR3 is TGTGCCAGCAGCTTAAGCATTGAAGCTTTCTTT. This chain joins TRBV7-2 and TRBJ1-1; D is ambiguous. The CDR3 contains 11 residues. The germline gives CDR1 SGHTA, CDR2 FQGNSA. V lost 2 bases, J lost 7 bases, and 5 bases lay in between.

The chain links TRBV15 to TRBJ1-5, with 11 nucleotides matching TRBD1. This CDR3 comprises 15 residues. From germline, CDR1 is LNHNV and CDR2 YYDKDF (reference sequence). Losses at the gene ends were 4 bases for V and 6 bases for J; bases not matched to a gene: 5. The DNA of the CDR3 is TGTGCCACCAGCAAGGGACAGGGGGACGGTCAGCCCCAGCATTTT. Amino acids: CATSKGQGDGQPQHF.

The chain has TRBV5-1 and TRBJ2-2; 7 bases are a match to TRBD2. The CDR3 contains 15 residues. V lost 3 bases, J lost 3 bases, and 5 bases stayed unmatched. Germline-derived CDR1 and CDR2 are SGHRS and YFSETQ. The CDR3 nucleotides are TGCGCCAGCAGCTCAGCGGGGAGGGACACCGGGGAGCTGTTTTTT. It codes for CASSSAGRDTGELFF.

This chain joins TRBV5-8 and TRBJ1-1; D is undetermined. CDR1 SGHTS and CDR2 YDEGEE come from the germline V gene. Between the trimmed V and J ends, which lost 2 bases and 1 base, there was a span of 9 bases. The CDR3 has 14 amino acids. CDR3 DNA sequence: TGTGCCAGCAGCTTTCCCTATACGAACACTGAAGCTTTCTTT. Translation gives CASSFPYTNTEAFF. The full variable domain, with the rest looked up from reference TRBV5-8 and TRBJ1-1, is EAGVTQSPTHLIKTRGQQATLRCSPISGHTSVYWYQQALGLGLQFLLWYDEGEERNRGNFPPRFSGRQFPNYSSELNVNALELEDSALYLCASSFPYTNTEAFFGQGTRLTVV.

This clone showed up just a few times. This chain connects TRBV5-5 to TRBJ2-5; no clear D. Trimming removed 1 base at V and 0 bases at J, with 10 bases between. The CDR3 runs to 15 residues. Germline values: CDR1 SGHKS, CDR2 YYEKEE (reference sequence). As DNA, the CDR3 is TGTGCCAGCAGCTTGCACTTTTTGTACCAAGAGACCCAGTACTTC. This encodes CASSLHFLYQETQYF.

This CDR3 is CASSLFLPLAGAYNEQFF. The CDR3 nucleotides read TGTGCCAGCAGCTTATTCCTCCCCCTAGCGGGGGCCTACAATGAGCAGTTCTTC. The rearrangement links TRBV5-5 to TRBJ2-1, with TRBD2 identical over 10 bases. Germline V gives CDR1 SGHKS, CDR2 YYEKEE (reference sequence). The CDR3 has 18 amino acids. The V segment lost 2 bases and the J segment 2 bases; nucleotides outside the gene matches: 10.

This chain links TRBV20-1 with TRBJ2-1; unclear D gene. Trimming pared 6 bases from V and 8 bases from J, leaving 8 bases between. The germline gives CDR1 DFQATT, CDR2 SNEGSKA (reference sequence). The CDR3 consists of 10 residues. CDR3 region: CSAMSDEQFF. DNA of the CDR3: TGCAGTGCGATGAGCGATGAGCAGTTCTTC.

The V and J genes are TRBV11-2 and TRBJ2-5, with D possibly being TRBD1 (5 bases). CDR3 length: 11 amino acids. The V and J ends lost 5 bases and 10 bases respectively, with 11 bases between them. In germline, CDR1 is SGHAT, CDR2 FQNNGV. The CDR3 reads CASSTAQGQYF. CDR3 bases: TGTGCCAGCAGCACAGCCCAGGGCCAGTACTTC.

The V gene is TRBV11-2, the J gene TRBJ2-7, with a possible D match to TRBD2 (6 bases). V gave up 7 bases and J gave up 7 bases, with 20 bases separating them. Per the germline V gene, CDR1 is SGHAT and CDR2 is FQNNGV. The CDR3 consists of 14 residues. CDR3 nucleotides: TGTGCCAGCACCCTGGAGGGACCTAGTAGGGAGCAGTACTTC. Its translation: CASTLEGPSREQYF.